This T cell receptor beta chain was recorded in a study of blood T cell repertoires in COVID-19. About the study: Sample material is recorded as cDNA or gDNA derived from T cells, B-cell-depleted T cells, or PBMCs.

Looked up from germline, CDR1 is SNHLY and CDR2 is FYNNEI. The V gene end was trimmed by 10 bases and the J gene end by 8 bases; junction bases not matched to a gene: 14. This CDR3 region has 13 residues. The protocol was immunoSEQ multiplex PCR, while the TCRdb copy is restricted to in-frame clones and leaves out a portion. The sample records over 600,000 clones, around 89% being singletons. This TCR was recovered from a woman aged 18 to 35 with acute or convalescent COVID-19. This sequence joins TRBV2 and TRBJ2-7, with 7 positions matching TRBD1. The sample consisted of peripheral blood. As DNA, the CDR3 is TGTGCCAACACGGGACAGATGGAGGAAAAGCAGTACTTC. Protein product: CANTGQMEEKQYF.